Below, 7 T cell receptor delta chains from the same sample are listed, as sequenced in a study of gamma-delta chains in newborns, infants, children. TCRdb reanalyzed the reads using CATT. Of some 12,000 delta-chain clones in the sample, just under 9% were seen once. What was sequenced was blood. These receptors were collected from a child who was a newborn, infant or young child, either healthy, febrile or measles-vaccinated (not recorded which).

No V gene was called, and the J gene is TRDJ1; the DNA was not compared with TRDD3, the D call given in the table. There are 18 residues in the CDR3. CDR3 region: CALGELSLPGIPADKLIF. The CDR3 coding sequence is TGTGCTCTTGGGGAACTATCTTTGCCGGGGATCCCCGCCGATAAACTCATCTTT.

J is TRDJ1 and V is TRDV1; a possible D gene is TRDD3 (6 bases). Germline-derived CDR1 and CDR2 are TSWWSYY and QGS. The V end was cut by 6 bases, the J end by 3 bases, with 17 bases between. The CDR3 extends over 15 amino acids. CDR3 DNA sequence: TGTGCTCTTGGTAGGGGCGGCCTGGGGCCCGATAAACTCATCTTT. Translating gives CALGRGGLGPDKLIF.

The chain couples TRDV2 to TRDJ1, with a weak D call TRDD3 (6 bases). The V gene's germline CDR1 is GEAIGNYY and CDR2 EKD. The CDR3 contains 20 residues. Between the trimmed V and J ends, which lost 0 bases and 0 bases, there was a span of 25 bases. The CDR3 is CACDTLLPMGGTGYTDKLIF. The DNA of the CDR3 is TGTGCCTGTGACACCCTCCTGCCAATGGGGGGTACTGGGTACACCGATAAACTCATCTTT.

The chain uses TRDV2 and TRDJ1; a weak D match, TRDD3 (5 bases). There are 16 residues in the CDR3. With 3 bases removed from V and 2 bases from J, the gap between germline ends came to 18 bases. Germline CDR1 reads GEAIGNYY; CDR2 reads EKD. This CDR3 is CACDAVGTRGTDKLIF. Here the CDR3 DNA reads TGTGCCTGTGACGCGGTGGGGACGCGGGGGACCGATAAACTCATCTTT.

With respect to this clone: The sample has other DNA sequences that encode this CDR3 too. The genes are TRDV2 and TRDJ1; possible D gene TRDD3, 6 bases. This CDR3 is built from 16 residues. The germline gives CDR1 GEAIGNYY, CDR2 EKD. V was trimmed by 0 bases and J by 0 bases, leaving 13 bases between them. CDR3 protein: CACDTLGGLYTDKLIF. The CDR3 DNA follows: TGTGCCTGTGACACCTTGGGGGGACTGTACACCGATAAACTCATCTTT.

To note about this clone: One junction end disagrees with the germline gene, perhaps due to a read error. This chain links TRDV2 with TRDJ1; 8 positions agree with TRDD3. CDR1 and CDR2 (germline): GEAIGNYY, EKD. The CDR3 loop spans 17 amino acids. CDR3 loop: CARELLGVGSYTDKLIF. Written as DNA, the CDR3 is TGTGCCCGTGAGCTACTGGGGGTCGGCTCGTACACCGATAAACTCATCTTT.

This clone has a handful of counts. The chain couples TRDV2 to TRDJ1; 7 bases fit TRDD3. The CDR3 consists of 15 residues. Germline V gene sequence: CDR1 GEAIGNYY, CDR2 EKD. Trimming cost V 3 bases and J 3 bases; bases outside gene matches: 9. The CDR3 is CACDPAGIIADKLIF. CDR3 sequence (DNA): TGTGCCTGTGACCCGGCGGGGATAATCGCCGATAAACTCATCTTT.